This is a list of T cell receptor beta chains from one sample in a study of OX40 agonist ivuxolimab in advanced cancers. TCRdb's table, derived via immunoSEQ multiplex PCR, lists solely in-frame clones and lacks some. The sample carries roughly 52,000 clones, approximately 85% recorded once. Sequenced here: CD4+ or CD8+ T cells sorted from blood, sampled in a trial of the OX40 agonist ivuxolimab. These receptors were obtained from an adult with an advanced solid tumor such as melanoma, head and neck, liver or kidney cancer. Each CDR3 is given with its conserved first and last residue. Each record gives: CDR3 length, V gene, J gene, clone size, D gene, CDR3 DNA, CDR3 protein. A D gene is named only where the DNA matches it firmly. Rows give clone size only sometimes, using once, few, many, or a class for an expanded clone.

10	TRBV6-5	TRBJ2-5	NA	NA	TGTGCCAGCAAGGGACAGACCCAGTACTTC	CASKGQTQYF
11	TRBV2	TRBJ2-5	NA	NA	TGTGCCAGCAGTAACGTTGAGACCCAGTACTTC	CASSNVETQYF
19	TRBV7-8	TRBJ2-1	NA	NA	TGTGCCAGCAGCTCTCTTACCCCGATGGGACGGCGGACTCCCCATGAGCAGTTCTTC	CASSSLTPMGRRTPHEQFF
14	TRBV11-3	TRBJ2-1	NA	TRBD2	TGTGCCAGTTCGGGGGGTCCTACCTACAATGAGCAGTTCTTC	CASSGGPTYNEQFF
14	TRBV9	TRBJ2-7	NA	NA	TGTGCCAGCAGCGGCGGGCCCAGCTCCTACGAGCAGTACTTC	CASSGGPSSYEQYF
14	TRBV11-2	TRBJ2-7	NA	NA	TGTGCCAGCAGCTTACGTCAACAGGGTAACGAGCAGTACTTC	CASSLRQQGNEQYF
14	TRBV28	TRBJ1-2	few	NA	TGTGCCAGCAGTCCCCGGGTCCAGTCGTATGGCTACACCTTC	CASSPRVQSYGYTF
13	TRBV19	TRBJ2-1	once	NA	TGTGCCAGTAGTATCCCCACTAACAATGAGCAGTTCTTC	CASSIPTNNEQFF
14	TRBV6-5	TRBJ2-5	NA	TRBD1	TGTGCCAGCAGTCCCACAGGGGCCCAAGAGACCCAGTACTTC	CASSPTGAQETQYF
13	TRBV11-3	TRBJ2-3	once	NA	TGTGCCAGCAGCCAATCGGGGGAAGATACGCAGTATTTT	CASSQSGEDTQYF
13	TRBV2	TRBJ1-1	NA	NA	TGTGCCAGCAGTGACAGCCTGAACACTGAAGCTTTCTTT	CASSDSLNTEAFF
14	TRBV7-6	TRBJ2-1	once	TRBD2	TGTGCCAGCAGCCTCGGGACTAGGGACAATGAGCAGTTCTTC	CASSLGTRDNEQFF
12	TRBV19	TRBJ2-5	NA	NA	TGTGCCAGTAGTATTTTTGGCGAGACCCAGTACTTC	CASSIFGETQYF
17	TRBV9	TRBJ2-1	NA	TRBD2	TGTGCCAGCAGCGTAGGCCTGTTAGCGGGAGTGGGCAATGAGCAGTTCTTC	CASSVGLLAGVGNEQFF
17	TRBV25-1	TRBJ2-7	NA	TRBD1	TGTGCCAGCTCAAGCCTCACCAAAGGGACAGGAGGTAACGAGCAGTACTTC	CASSSLTKGTGGNEQYF
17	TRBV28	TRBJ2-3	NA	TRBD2	TGTGCCAGCAGTCCCGCTACACTAGCGTGGAGCACAGATACGCAGTATTTT	CASSPATLAWSTDTQYF
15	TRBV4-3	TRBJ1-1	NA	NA	TGCGCCAGCAGCCACGGGGCTTCGAGGGACGCTGAAGCTTTCTTT	CASSHGASRDAEAFF
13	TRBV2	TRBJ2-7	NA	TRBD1	TGTGCCAGCAGTCCGGACAGGGCGGGTGAGCAGTACTTC	CASSPDRAGEQYF
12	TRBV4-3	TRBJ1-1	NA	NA	TGCGCCAGCAGCCAAGGGACAGTTCAAGCTTTCTTT	CASSQGTVQAFF
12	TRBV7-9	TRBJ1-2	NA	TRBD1	TGTGCCAGCAGCTTTAACAGGGGAGGCTACACCTTC	CASSFNRGGYTF
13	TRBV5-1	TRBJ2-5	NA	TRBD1	TGCGCCAGCAGCGCGACAGGGTCGGAGACCCAGTACTTC	CASSATGSETQYF
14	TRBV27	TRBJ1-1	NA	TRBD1	TGTGCCAGCAGTACAGAAACGGGACAGAGTGAAGCTTTCTTT	CASSTETGQSEAFF
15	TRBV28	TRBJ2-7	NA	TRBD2	TGTGCCAGCAGACGAGGACTAGCGGGCGTTTACGAGCAGTACTTC	CASRRGLAGVYEQYF
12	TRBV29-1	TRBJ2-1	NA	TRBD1	TGCAGCGCAGGGGGTCGGGACAATGAGCAGTTCTTC	CSAGGRDNEQFF
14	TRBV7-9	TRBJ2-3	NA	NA	TGTGCCAGCAGCTTAGAGGGGACTACAGATACGCAGTATTTT	CASSLEGTTDTQYF
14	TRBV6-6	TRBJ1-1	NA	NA	TGTGCCAGCAATAAACAGGTCCCGGACACTGAAGCTTTCTTT	CASNKQVPDTEAFF
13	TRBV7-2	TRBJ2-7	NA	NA	TGTGCCAGCAGCTTCCTGACCTCGAGGGAGCAGTACTTC	CASSFLTSREQYF
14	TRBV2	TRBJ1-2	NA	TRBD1	TGTGCCAGCAGTGAGGAAGAAGGGGGCATCGGCTACACCTTC	CASSEEEGGIGYTF
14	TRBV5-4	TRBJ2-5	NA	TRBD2	TGTGCCAGCAGCTTGGCCCTAGCGGAAGAGACCCAGTACTTC	CASSLALAEETQYF
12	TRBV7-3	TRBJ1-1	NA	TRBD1	TGTGCCAGCAGCGTAACAGGGGGCGAAGCTTTCTTT	CASSVTGGEAFF
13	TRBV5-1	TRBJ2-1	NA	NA	TGCGCCAGCAGCTTGACTTTTAACAATGAGCAGTTCTTC	CASSLTFNNEQFF
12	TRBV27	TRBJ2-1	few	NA	TGTGCCAGCAGTTTATTGGCAGGACCGCAGTTCTTC	CASSLLAGPQFF
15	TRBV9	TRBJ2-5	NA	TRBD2	TGTGCCAGCAGCGTAGGTGGGAGGGCCATGGAGACCCAGTACTTC	CASSVGGRAMETQYF
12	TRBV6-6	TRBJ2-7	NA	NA	TGTGCCAGCTCGGAGGGCTCCTACGAGCAGTACTTC	CASSEGSYEQYF
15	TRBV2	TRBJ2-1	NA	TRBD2	TGTGCCAGCAGTGATTGGGGGGGCTCCTACAATGAGCAGTTCTTC	CASSDWGGSYNEQFF
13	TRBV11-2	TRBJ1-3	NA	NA	TGTGCCAGCAGCTTAACCCGTGGAAACACCATATATTTT	CASSLTRGNTIYF
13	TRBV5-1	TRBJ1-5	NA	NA	TGCGCCAGCAGCTTGGAGTCGGGGTTGCCCCAGCATTTT	CASSLESGLPQHF
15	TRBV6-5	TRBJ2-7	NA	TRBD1	TGTGCCAGCAGTTTTTGGGGACAGGGGAGCCACGAGCAGTACTTC	CASSFWGQGSHEQYF
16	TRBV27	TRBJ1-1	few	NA	TGTGCCAGCAGTTTCCGGTGGTCTGGGATGAACACTGAAGCTTTCTTT	CASSFRWSGMNTEAFF
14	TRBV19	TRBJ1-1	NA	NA	TGTGCCAGTAGTTCCTCGGACAGATACACTGAAGCTTTCTTT	CASSSSDRYTEAFF
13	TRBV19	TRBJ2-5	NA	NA	TGTGCCAGTAGTATGGGGTTTCGTGAGACCCAGTACTTC	CASSMGFRETQYF
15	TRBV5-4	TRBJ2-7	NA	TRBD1	TGTGCCAGCAGCGCGGGACAGGGGGAGTCCTACGAGCAGTACTTC	CASSAGQGESYEQYF
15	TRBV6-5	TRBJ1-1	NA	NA	TGTGCCAGCAGCCCCACGAGCTTTATGAACACTGAAGCTTTCTTT	CASSPTSFMNTEAFF
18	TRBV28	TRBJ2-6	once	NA	TGTGCCAGCAGTCGGAAGGGGGGTAGGCTCTCTGGGGCCAACGTCCTGACTTTC	CASSRKGGRLSGANVLTF
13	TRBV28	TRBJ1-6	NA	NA	TGTGCCAGCAGCTCCCCGATCAATTCACCCCTCCACTTT	CASSSPINSPLHF
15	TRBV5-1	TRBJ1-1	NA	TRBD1	TGCGCCAGCAGCTTCTCGGGGACAGCTAACACTGAAGCTTTCTTT	CASSFSGTANTEAFF
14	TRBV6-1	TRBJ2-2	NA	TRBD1	TGTGCCATTAGGGACAGGGGGAACACCGGGGAGCTGTTTTTT	CAIRDRGNTGELFF
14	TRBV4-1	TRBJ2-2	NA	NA	TGCGCCAGCAGCCCGACAGCGAACACCGGGGAGCTGTTTTTT	CASSPTANTGELFF
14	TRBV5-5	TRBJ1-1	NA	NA	TGTGCCAGCAGCCTGGGACCTTTGAACACTGAAGCTTTCTTT	CASSLGPLNTEAFF
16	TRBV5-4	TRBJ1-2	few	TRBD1	TGTGCCAGCAGCCTTTGGGGGAGGGGGCAGTTCTATGGCTACACCTTC	CASSLWGRGQFYGYTF
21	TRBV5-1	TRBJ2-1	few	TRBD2	TGCGCCAGCGGTGGTACAAGGACTAGCGGGAGAGGGGGATTCTTCTACAATGAGCAGTTCTTC	CASGGTRTSGRGGFFYNEQFF
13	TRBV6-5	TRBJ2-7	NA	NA	TGTGCCAGCCACAGAGACCGGTCCTACGAGCAGTACTTC	CASHRDRSYEQYF
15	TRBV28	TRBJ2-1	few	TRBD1	TGTGCCAGCAGTTCAACAGGGGGCAACGACAATGAGCAGTTCTTC	CASSSTGGNDNEQFF
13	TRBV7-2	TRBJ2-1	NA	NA	TGTGCCAGCAGCTTAGTAGCCAGGAATGAGCAGTTCTTC	CASSLVARNEQFF
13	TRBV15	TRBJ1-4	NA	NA	TGTGCCACCAATGGCGTCCAGGAGGAAAAACTGTTTTTT	CATNGVQEEKLFF
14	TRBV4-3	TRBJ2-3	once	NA	TGCGCCAGCAGCCAAGATATTAGCACAGATACGCAGTATTTT	CASSQDISTDTQYF
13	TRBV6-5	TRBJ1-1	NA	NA	TGTGCCAGCGCGAGGGAAGGGGACACTGAAGCTTTCTTT	CASAREGDTEAFF
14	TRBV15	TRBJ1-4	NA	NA	TGTGCCACCAGCAGAACAGGGTCGGGGGAAAAACTGTTTTTT	CATSRTGSGEKLFF
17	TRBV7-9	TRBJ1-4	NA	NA	TGTGCCAGCAGCTTAGTCCCCCGACAGGCTGTGAACGAAAAACTGTTTTTT	CASSLVPRQAVNEKLFF
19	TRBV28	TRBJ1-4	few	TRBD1	TGTGCCAGCAGCCCAGCAGGGACAGGGGGCATTCCTCTCAATGAAAAACTGTTTTTT	CASSPAGTGGIPLNEKLFF